This T cell receptor (beta chain) was recorded in a study of cytomegalovirus exposure and HLA in healthy donors. Healthy donors of bone marrow made up the group. Note on this clone: What it binds is not known.

The CDR3 has 17 amino acids. Germline CDR1 is LGHNA and CDR2 is YNFKEQ. J was trimmed by 2 bases and V by 0 bases; bases with no gene match: 2. Findings and caveats of the study: Researchers reported that a few CMV-associated chains were confirmed in vitro as CMV antigen-specific.

Amplification used 60 Vbeta primers and 13 Jbeta primers. Here immunoSEQ multiplex PCR was the method, and the copy in TCRdb shows in-frame clones only, minus some. The data show 80,000 or so clones, roughly 70% seen once. The TCR sequence derives from a man aged 55 to 70 in good health and CMV-seropositive. The J gene is TRBJ2-3, the V gene TRBV4-2, with TRBD2 matching over 13 bases. Sequenced sample: PBMCs. This CDR3 is CASSQEGLAGDTDTQYF. CDR3 DNA: TGTGCCAGCAGCCAAGAAGGACTAGCGGGGGACACAGATACGCAGTATTTT.